These 5 T cell receptor beta chains were sequenced from one sample in a study of shared clonotypes between healthy human individuals. Profiled with immunoSEQ multiplex PCR; TCRdb holds only in-frame clones, not every one. The sample holds approximately 530,000 clones, 90% to 97% seen once. Sequencing used naive CD4+ T cells sorted from blood. Regarding subset: CD45RA+ positively selected. The source is a woman aged 25 to 39 in good health.

The rearrangement links TRBV18 to TRBJ2-5; D is unresolved. Looked up from germline, CDR1 is KGHSH and CDR2 is LQKENI. The CDR3 has 13 amino acids. With 4 bases removed from V and 3 bases from J, the gap between germline ends came to 9 bases. CDR3 nucleotides: TGTGCCAGCTCACGTTCGATGGAAGAGACCCAGTACTTC. It codes for CASSRSMEETQYF.

The chain recombines TRBV30 with TRBJ1-5; a weak D match, TRBD1 (6 bases). This CDR3 has 13 residues. V was shortened by 2 bases and J by 11 bases, with 16 bases between the two germline ends. Germline CDR1 reads GTSNPN; CDR2 reads SVGIG (reference sequence). The CDR3 DNA reads TGTGCCTGGAGTCCGGTGGGGGCTGGGGCCCAGCATTTT. The encoded protein is CAWSPVGAGAQHF.

The rearrangement uses TRBV27 and TRBJ2-5; D is possibly TRBD1 (6 bases). This CDR3 region has 14 residues. Looked up from germline, CDR1 is MNHEY and CDR2 is SMNVEV (reference sequence). Trimming took 4 bases from V and 6 from J, leaving 15 bases between them. For the CDR3, the DNA is TGTGCCAGCAGTTGGAAACAGGGATGGAAGACCCAGTACTTC. Translation: CASSWKQGWKTQYF.

This rearrangement joins TRBV7-6 to TRBJ2-3; D remains ambiguous. Trimming took off 2 bases at V and 2 bases at J, with 8 bases between the two ends. CDR3 length equals 14 residues. Germline V gene data show CDR1 as SGHVS and CDR2 as FNYEAQ. The CDR3 sequence: CASSLTRATDTQYF. The CDR3 DNA follows: TGTGCCAGCAGCTTAACCCGGGCCACAGATACGCAGTATTTT.

The chain joins TRBV5-1 to TRBJ1-3, with 9 bases fitting TRBD1. Trimming at V came to 3 bases and at J to 5 bases, leaving 3 bases not matched to a gene. The CDR3 totals 14 residues. In germline, CDR1 is SGHRS, CDR2 YFSETQ. CDR3 sequence (DNA): TGCGCCAGCAGCTCACAGGGGGCGAGAAACACCATATATTTT. This codes for CASSSQGARNTIYF.